This TCR beta chain comes out of a study of Graves' ophthalmopathy and Graves' hyperthyroidism (dated by TCRdb to 2016 to 2019). About the study as a whole: Peripheral blood was collected at initial diagnosis, before any treatment. The study used signatures of the TCR beta repertoire to tell Graves' ophthalmopathy apart from Graves' hyperthyroidism and to predict which patients would progress to ophthalmopathy. In total, over 130 blood samples were TCR-sequenced: fewer than 50 ophthalmopathy, under 80 hyperthyroidism and about 17 hyperthyroidism-to-ophthalmopathy patients. A discovery set of 95 to 100 patients (43 ophthalmopathy, under 65 stable hyperthyroidism) was enrolled to explore V-J signatures distinguishing ophthalmopathy from hyperthyroidism. The independent validation cohort included 18 to 20 hyperthyroidism patients plus 17 patients who later progressed from hyperthyroidism to ophthalmopathy. T-cell repertoires of thyroid tissue and blood were compared in over five hyperthyroidism patients. Following sample collection, hyperthyroidism patients were given methimazole at a starting dose of 30 mg daily, and ophthalmopathy patients were given high-dose intravenous methylprednisolone. The approximately 100 discovery patients were divided at random into training and test sets in a 7:3 ratio.

Counted from cysteine to phenylalanine, this CDR3 has 13 amino acids. Kept here is only the CDR3 DNA, which spans 39 bases and is read in frame from base 1. The CDR1 and CDR2 encoded by the germline V gene are MNHEY and SVGAGI. V was cut back by 10 bases and J by 3 bases, leaving a gap of 15 bases between them. For repertoire sequencing, TCR beta CDR3 regions were amplified from RNA transcripts. A first-round RT-PCR used HTBI primers with the Qiagen OneStep RT-PCR kit, followed by a second-round multiplex PCR, size selection and purification. Libraries were sequenced on an Illumina HiSeq2000 using paired-end 100 bp reads. Per the original workflow: SOAPnuke was used to process the reads, removing any read that contained adapters or uncalled bases, had a mean Phred below 15, or lacked an exact match to the constant primer or identifier. High-quality paired reads were merged with COPE v1.2.5. Each unique nucleotide sequence was treated as a clonotype, and MiTCR v1.1 was used to align the clonotypes to the IMGT TRB V, D and J references. The analysis was limited to V-J combinations with a frequency above 0.0001, which together covered approximately 99% of the repertoires. For each V-J combination, a TCR clonal expansion and chaos score was defined as the ratio of F50 clonal expansion to chaos observed in the TCRdist matrix. Welch's t-statistics and random forest were used to narrow the features down to 13 V-J combinations, which were then fed into a naive Bayes classifier. The Morisita-Horn index was used to measure how similar the thyroid and blood repertoires were. TCRdb reworked the public reads: Q25 trimming with fastp, MiXCR clone assembly, productive beta chains retained. One record per CDR3 amino acid sequence lists the most common genes and DNA. V and J calls and clone size were set by TCRdb, not the authors. This sample has some 200,000 distinct CDR3 sequences in its table, and under 30% of those were observed once. The top ten constitute approximately 9% of the sample.

This clonotype was found many times. Its cognate antigen has yet to be identified. No quality values exist for individual bases; no much larger clone is one base distant. Ophthalmopathy patients were characterized by moderately to severely active disease, a Clinical Activity Score of at least 3, a NOSPECS grade of at least 4, and a disease duration under 3 months. Patients were excluded if they had other autoimmune diseases, uncontrolled infections, pregnancy or lactation. Clinical symptoms, serum thyroxine, TRAb, thyroid ultrasound and orbital computed tomography formed the basis of the diagnosis. PBMCs were isolated from about 10 ml of fresh peripheral blood by Ficoll-Paque density gradient centrifugation. Trizol reagent was used to extract the total RNA, and its quality was then checked on an Agilent 2100 Bioanalyzer. General findings and caveats noted by the study authors: In validation, the model predicted ophthalmopathy progression with more than 70% sensitivity and roughly 72% specificity; some 13 predicted patients were CT-confirmed with GO in a median of approximately 6.2 months. Sample size was not predetermined statistically, and investigators were not blinded to group allocation. Most expanded thyroid clonotypes with a frequency above 0.001 also appeared in blood, which suggests that blood repertoires may reflect the immune response in the thyroid. In cross-validation, the 13-signature model distinguished ophthalmopathy from stable hyperthyroidism with about 88% sensitivity and approximately 81% specificity, and in the test set the corresponding values were roughly 80% and 76%.

This sequence uses TRBV6-5 and TRBJ1-1; a tentative D call is TRBD1 (5 bases match). This TCR was recovered from a middle-aged man with Graves' ophthalmopathy. Donor details come from another sample of the same person, matched by shared clones. The source material was peripheral blood. The CDR3 amino acid sequence is: CATTRAQYTEAFF. The sequence in DNA is TGTGCCACCACCAGGGCCCAGTACACTGAAGCTTTCTTT.